The 31 T cell receptor beta chains reported below all come from one sample, sequenced in a study of beta chain features in type 1 diabetes. Expressed TCRB transcripts were sequenced, since all the RNA that had been isolated was reverse transcribed. This table comes from immunoSEQ multiplex PCR, and its TCRdb copy is limited to in-frame clones, with some not included. Of 150,000 to 190,000 clones in the sample, approximately 10% were seen once. The sample was central memory CD4+ T cells from blood. The receptor source for this set is a man between 18 and 35 years old in good health.

The V and J genes are TRBV18 and TRBJ1-1; no reliable D call. From germline, CDR1 is KGHSH and CDR2 LQKENI. Trimming stripped 4 bases from V and 0 bases from J, with 12 bases between. This CDR3 is built from 15 residues. CDR3 sequence: CASSQSRSLNTEAFF. In DNA, the CDR3 is TGTGCCAGCTCACAATCCAGGTCCTTGAACACTGAAGCTTTCTTT.

The chain joins TRBV15 to TRBJ2-7, with 7 bases that match TRBD2. The J segment lost 3 bases and the V segment lost 1 base, leaving 3 bases of the junction unmatched. Germline values: CDR1 LNHNV, CDR2 YYDKDF (reference sequence). CDR3 size: 14 residues. In DNA, the CDR3 is TGTGCCACCAGCAGAGGAGCGGGAATCTACGAGCAGTACTTC. The encoded protein is CATSRGAGIYEQYF.

This clone has a handful of counts. The rearrangement uses TRBV5-1 and TRBJ1-1; D remains ambiguous. CDR3 size: 13 residues. Trimming took off 1 base at V and 7 bases at J, with 11 bases between the two ends. Germline assignment: CDR1 SGHRS and CDR2 YFSETQ. The CDR3 region has the DNA TGCGCCAGCAGCTTGACCGGCCAAAATGAAGCTTTCTTT. Amino acids: CASSLTGQNEAFF.

This clone appeared a few times. The chain is built from TRBV30 and TRBJ2-4, with TRBD2 matching over 7 bases. Germline CDR1 reads GTSNPN; CDR2 reads SVGIG (reference sequence). V dropped 3 bases and J dropped 6; count of bases not matched to a gene: 8. The CDR3 length is 14 residues. This CDR3 is CAWRRGGGGNIQYF. The CDR3, as DNA: TGTGCCTGGAGGCGCGGGGGAGGTGGAAACATTCAGTACTTC.

The chain couples TRBV7-2 to TRBJ1-2, with D possibly being TRBD1 (5 bases). Germline V gene data show CDR1 as SGHTA and CDR2 as FQGNSA. V was cut by 0 bases and J by 3 bases, with 14 bases left in between. The CDR3 is 16 amino acids. CDR3 protein: CASSLAKRGAHYGYTF. CDR3 bases: TGTGCCAGCAGCTTAGCGAAAAGGGGCGCCCACTATGGCTACACCTTC.

V and J are TRBV4-3 and TRBJ2-7; 10 nucleotides agree with TRBD2. V was pared by 3 bases and J by 5 bases, with 10 bases of the junction left unmatched. This CDR3 region has 16 residues. Germline loops: CDR1 LGHNA, CDR2 YSLEER. Here the CDR3 DNA reads TGCGCCAGCAGCCATTCTTCTAGCGGGAGTAGGAACGAGCAGTACTTC. Translated: CASSHSSSGSRNEQYF.

This clone appeared a few times. This sequence joins TRBV28 and TRBJ2-7; the D is unclear. Germline V gives CDR1 MDHEN, CDR2 SYDVKM. The ends were cut back, 1 base at V and 6 bases at J, with 7 bases in the middle. There are 12 residues in the CDR3. The CDR3 bases are TGTGCCAGCAGTTTATTAATCGGCGAGCAGTACTTC. Its protein product is CASSLLIGEQYF.

This clone was found a few times. V and J are TRBV9 and TRBJ2-7; D may be TRBD2 (6 bases). Germline V gene lookup returns CDR1 SGDLS and CDR2 YYNGEE. V was clipped by 1 base and J by 4 bases, with 15 bases between them. CDR3 length equals 15 residues. The CDR3 DNA is TGTGCCAGCAGCGTAAACCCGGGGGACCCTTACGAGCAGTACTTC. This sequence encodes CASSVNPGDPYEQYF. The full variable domain, rest sourced from reference TRBV9 and TRBJ2-7, is DSGVTQTPKHLITATGQRVTLRCSPRSGDLSVYWYQQSLDQGLQFLIQYYNGEERAKGNILERFSAQQFPDLHSELNLSSLELGDSALYFCASSVNPGDPYEQYFGPGTRLTVT.

This clone has only a few counts. V usage is TRBV7-2 and J usage is TRBJ1-1, with TRBD1 as a possible D gene (5 bases). There are 14 residues in the CDR3. CDR1 and CDR2 from the germline V gene are SGHTA and FQGNSA. The V end was cut by 6 bases, the J end by 8 bases, with 19 bases between. CDR3 region: CASREGPQNVEAFF. DNA of the CDR3: TGTGCCAGCAGGGAGGGACCACAGAATGTAGAAGCTTTCTTT.

This clone was counted only a few times. The V call is TRBV9, the J call TRBJ2-5, with 7 nucleotides matching TRBD1. After removal of 3 bases from V and 1 base from J, the junction contained 9 bases not matched to a gene. The CDR3 consists of 16 residues. CDR1 is SGDLS and CDR2 is YYNGEE in the germline V gene. Written as DNA, the CDR3 is TGTGCCAGCAGCGGCACTCCGACAGGGCCCCAAGAGACCCAGTACTTC. Residues: CASSGTPTGPQETQYF.

The chain recombines TRBV19 with TRBJ2-3; the match to TRBD2 covers 10 bases. Germline V gene lookup returns CDR1 LNHDA and CDR2 SQIVND (reference sequence). The CDR3 runs to 14 residues. J was trimmed by 9 bases and V by 8 bases; bases with no gene match: 11. CDR3 bases: TGTGCCAGTCGGACTAGCGGTGCCCCGGGAACGCAGTATTTT. Its protein product is CASRTSGAPGTQYF.

This clone showed up many times. J is TRBJ1-1 and V is TRBV2, with D possibly being TRBD1 (5 bases). This CDR3 is 14 amino acids long. V was shortened by 0 bases and J by 4 bases, with 9 bases between the two germline ends. In germline, CDR1 is SNHLY, CDR2 FYNNEI. The CDR3 DNA reads TGTGCCAGCAGTGAAGCGCGGGGGGGCACTGAAGCTTTCTTT. Translating gives CASSEARGGTEAFF.

This CDR3 reads CASTRDNRYEQYF. Here the CDR3 DNA reads TGTGCCAGCACCAGGGACAATCGATACGAGCAGTACTTC. The chain uses TRBV7-2 and TRBJ2-7, with D possibly being TRBD1 (6 bases). There are 13 residues in the CDR3. Germline CDR1 reads SGHTA; CDR2 reads FQGNSA. Trimming stripped 7 bases from V and 4 bases from J, with 14 bases between.

This chain connects TRBV6-1 to TRBJ2-5; D tentatively reads TRBD1 or TRBD2 (7 bases each). The CDR3 spans 16 residues. Looked up from germline, CDR1 is MNHNS and CDR2 is SASEGT. The germline V and J ends were trimmed by 1 base and 5 bases, with 17 bases remaining between them. The CDR3 DNA follows: TGTGCCAGCAGTGAAGGGGCACAGGGGAGGGGTGAGACCCAGTACTTC. It yields the protein CASSEGAQGRGETQYF.

V usage is TRBV7-2 and J usage is TRBJ2-7, with 12 nucleotides matching TRBD2. From germline, CDR1 is SGHTA and CDR2 FQGNSA. V gave up 5 bases and J gave up 7 bases; unmatched junction bases: 12. The CDR3 runs to 16 residues. The CDR3 region has the DNA TGTGCCAGCAGCACCGCTAGCGGGAGGGCCCGTCGGGAGCAGTACTTC. Protein sequence: CASSTASGRARREQYF.

CDR3 amino acids: CASSPKTGTGGNEQYF. Written as DNA, the CDR3 is TGTGCCAGCAGCCCAAAGACCGGGACAGGGGGCAACGAGCAGTACTTC. The J gene is TRBJ2-7, the V gene TRBV9; 12 positions match TRBD1. This CDR3 has 16 residues. The germline V gene encodes CDR1 SGDLS and CDR2 YYNGEE. V lost 4 bases, J lost 5 bases, and 10 bases stayed unmatched.

The table lists this clone with a few counts. V gene TRBV5-4 combines with J gene TRBJ2-7, with 7 positions matching TRBD2. CDR1 is SGHNT, CDR2 YYREEE, per germline (reference sequence). Unmatched junction bases numbered 12, after V lost 4 bases and J lost 5 bases. The CDR3 covers 15 residues. CDR3 in amino acids: CASSPGGGSPHEQYF. DNA for the CDR3: TGTGCCAGCAGCCCGGGAGGTGGCAGTCCCCACGAGCAGTACTTC. Full variable domain (rest looked up from reference TRBV5-4 and TRBJ2-7): ETGVTQSPTHLIKTRGQQVTLRCSSQSGHNTVSWYQQALGQGPQFIFQYYREEENGRGNFPPRFSGLQFPNYSSELNVNALELDDSALYLCASSPGGGSPHEQYFGPGTRLTVT.

The chain joins TRBV7-9 to TRBJ2-3; no firm D call. V dropped 0 bases and J dropped 1 base, with 8 bases sitting between them. The CDR3 is 15 residues long. Germline V lookup: CDR1 SEHNR, CDR2 FQNEAQ (reference sequence). CDR3 residues: CASSLARPRTDTQYF. DNA for the CDR3: TGTGCCAGCAGCTTAGCGAGACCCCGCACAGATACGCAGTATTTT.

V is TRBV4-1 and J is TRBJ2-7; 7 bases are shared with TRBD2. The CDR3 sequence is 17 residues long. CDR1 is MGHRA, CDR2 YSYEKL, per germline. Trimming removed 4 bases from V and 6 bases from J; junction bases left unmatched: 18. The CDR3: CASSPSVIGGRHGEQYF. The CDR3 nucleotides read TGCGCCAGCAGCCCGTCTGTCATCGGGGGGAGGCATGGCGAGCAGTACTTC.

This chain links TRBV7-8 with TRBJ2-1, with D maybe TRBD1 (6 bases). Trimming shortened V by 4 bases and J by 0 bases, and 10 bases separated the two germline ends. This CDR3 comprises 15 residues. Germline V gene lookup returns CDR1 SGHVS and CDR2 FQNEAQ. The CDR3 sequence: CASSSQGNSYNEQFF. The CDR3 region has the DNA TGTGCCAGCAGCTCCCAGGGGAACTCCTACAATGAGCAGTTCTTC.

This clone was seen more than once but under ten times. The CDR3 loop is CASSLEGYTGELFF. The CDR3 nucleotides read TGTGCCAGCAGCTTAGAAGGGTACACCGGGGAGCTGTTTTTT. The V call is TRBV7-2, the J call TRBJ2-2; D is unclear. CDR3 length equals 14 residues. Trimming took off 1 base at V and 3 bases at J, with 6 bases between the two ends. The germline CDR1 and CDR2 sequences are SGHTA and FQGNSA. Using reference TRBV7-2 and TRBJ2-2 for the parts outside the CDR3, the full variable domain is GAGVSQSPSNKVTEKGKDVELRCDPISGHTALYWYRQSLGQGLEFLIYFQGNSAPDKSGLPSDRFSAERTGGSVSTLTIQRTQQEDSAVYLCASSLEGYTGELFFGEGSRLTVL.

This clone was observed a handful of times. The genes are TRBV2 and TRBJ1-1, with a possible D match to TRBD1 (5 bases). Germline V gene lookup returns CDR1 SNHLY and CDR2 FYNNEI. Trimming removed 2 bases from V and 7 bases from J, with 11 bases in between. The CDR3 totals 13 residues. The CDR3 DNA reads as TGTGCCAGCAGTGAAATGGGGCGCGGTGAAGCTTTCTTT. Translation gives CASSEMGRGEAFF.

This clone was observed a handful of times. J is TRBJ1-2 and V is TRBV2, with unresolved D. Trimming took off 4 bases at V and 6 bases at J, with 12 bases between the two ends. The CDR3 loop spans 13 amino acids. The V gene's germline CDR1 is SNHLY and CDR2 FYNNEI. The CDR3, as DNA: TGTGCCAGCAGTGGGAGTTCGGGAAATGGCTACACCTTC. Its translation is CASSGSSGNGYTF.

This clone came up a few times. The same CDR3 also results from other DNA sequences found in this sample. V gene TRBV30 combines with J gene TRBJ2-5; D is perhaps TRBD2 (5 bases). The V and J ends lost 1 base and 6 bases respectively, with 6 bases between them. Germline V lookup: CDR1 GTSNPN, CDR2 SVGIG (reference sequence). This CDR3 has 11 amino acids. CDR3 coding DNA: TGTGCCTGGAGTGCGGGGAAGACCCAGTACTTC. This codes for CAWSAGKTQYF.

The V and J genes are TRBV28 and TRBJ2-7, with 9 bases lining up with TRBD1. The V segment lost 7 bases and the J segment 4 bases; nucleotides outside the gene matches: 14. This CDR3 is built from 16 residues. Germline V lookup: CDR1 MDHEN, CDR2 SYDVKM. The CDR3 here is CASTSPLQGAAYEQYF. In DNA, the CDR3 is TGTGCCAGCACCTCGCCCCTACAGGGGGCTGCGTACGAGCAGTACTTC.

This chain links TRBV5-1 with TRBJ2-5; no firm D call. This CDR3 comprises 13 residues. V shed 3 bases and J shed 7 bases, with 13 bases lying between them. Germline CDR1 reads SGHRS; CDR2 reads YFSETQ. CDR3 DNA sequence: TGCGCCAGCAGCTCGGACCCAGCCGGGACCCAGTACTTC. It yields the protein CASSSDPAGTQYF.

V and J are TRBV28 and TRBJ2-3, with TRBD1 identical over 8 bases. Per germline, CDR1 MDHEN and CDR2 SYDVKM. With 5 bases clipped from V and 2 bases from J, the junction kept 6 bases outside the gene matches. This CDR3 region has 15 residues. The CDR3 nucleotides read TGTGCCAGCAGTCTACGGGACAGGTCCACAGATACGCAGTATTTT. Its translation is CASSLRDRSTDTQYF.

This clone was detected a few times. V usage is TRBV6-6 and J usage is TRBJ1-1; no firm D call. CDR1 is MNHNY and CDR2 is SVGAGI in the germline V gene (reference sequence). The CDR3 consists of 12 residues. V lost 0 bases and J lost 11, with 10 bases in between. DNA for the CDR3: TGTGCCAGCAGTTACTCCGCGACGTACGCTTTCTTT. It codes for CASSYSATYAFF.

J is TRBJ1-1 and V is TRBV5-1; no definite D call. The CDR3 has 13 amino acids. Deletions cut 4 bases from V and 0 bases from J, with 7 bases between. Germline loops: CDR1 SGHRS, CDR2 YFSETQ. The CDR3 sequence is CASSAAMNTEAFF. The CDR3 coding sequence is TGCGCCAGCAGCGCGGCCATGAACACTGAAGCTTTCTTT. Complete variable domain (other parts from reference TRBV5-1 and TRBJ1-1): KAGVTQTPRYLIKTRGQQVTLSCSPISGHRSVSWYQQTPGQGLQFLFEYFSETQRNKGNFPGRFSGRQFSNSRSEMNVSTLELGDSALYLCASSAAMNTEAFFGQGTRLTVV.

This clone turned up a few times. This chain joins TRBV7-3 and TRBJ2-3; 8 nucleotides align to TRBD2. The CDR3 totals 15 residues. The ends lost 5 bases at V and 5 bases at J; junction bases unmatched: 9. In germline, CDR1 is SGHTA, CDR2 FQGTGA. In DNA, the CDR3 is TGTGCCAGCAGCGTCCGGGAGGGTTTGGGAGATACGCAGTATTTT. Translated, it gives CASSVREGLGDTQYF.

The chain recombines TRBV29-1 with TRBJ1-1, with TRBD1 as a possible D gene (5 bases). Trimming left V 2 bases short and J 3 bases short, with 7 bases between. Germline assignment: CDR1 SQVTM and CDR2 ANQGSEA. The CDR3 consists of 12 residues. For the CDR3, the DNA is TGCAGCGTTGAATGGGGGGACACTGAAGCTTTCTTT. It encodes CSVEWGDTEAFF.